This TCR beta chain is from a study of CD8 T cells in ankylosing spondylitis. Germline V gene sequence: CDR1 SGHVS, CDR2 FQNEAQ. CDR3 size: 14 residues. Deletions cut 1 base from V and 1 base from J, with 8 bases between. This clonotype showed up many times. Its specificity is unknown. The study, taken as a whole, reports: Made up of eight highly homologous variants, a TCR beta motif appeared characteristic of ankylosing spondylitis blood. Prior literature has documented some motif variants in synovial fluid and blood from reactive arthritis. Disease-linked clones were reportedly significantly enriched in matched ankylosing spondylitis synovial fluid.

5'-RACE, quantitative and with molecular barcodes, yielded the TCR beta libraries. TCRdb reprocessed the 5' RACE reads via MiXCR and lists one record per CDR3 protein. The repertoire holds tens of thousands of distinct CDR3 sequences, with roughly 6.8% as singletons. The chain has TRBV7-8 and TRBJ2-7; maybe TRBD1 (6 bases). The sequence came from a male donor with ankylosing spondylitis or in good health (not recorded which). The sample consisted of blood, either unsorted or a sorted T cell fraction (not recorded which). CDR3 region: CASSLETGSYEQYF. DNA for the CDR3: TGTGCCAGCAGCTTAGAAACAGGGTCCTACGAGCAGTACTTC.